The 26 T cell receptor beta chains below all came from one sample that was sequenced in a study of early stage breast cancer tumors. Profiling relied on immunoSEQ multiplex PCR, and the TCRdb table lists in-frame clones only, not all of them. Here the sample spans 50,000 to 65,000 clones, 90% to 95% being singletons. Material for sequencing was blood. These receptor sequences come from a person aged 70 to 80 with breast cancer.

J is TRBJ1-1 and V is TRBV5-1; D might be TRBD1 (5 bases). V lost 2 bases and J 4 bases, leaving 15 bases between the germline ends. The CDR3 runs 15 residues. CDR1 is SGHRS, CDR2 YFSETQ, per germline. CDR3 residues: CASSFWAGMGTEAFF. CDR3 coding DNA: TGCGCCAGCAGCTTTTGGGCAGGGATGGGCACTGAAGCTTTCTTT.

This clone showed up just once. CDR3 nucleotides: TGTGCCAGCTCACCAATATTACAGGGGGGGAATGAGCAGTTCTTC. Residues: CASSPILQGGNEQFF. V is TRBV18 and J is TRBJ2-1, with a tentative D call TRBD1 (8 bases). Germline V gene data show CDR1 as KGHSH and CDR2 as LQKENI. The CDR3 runs to 15 residues. Trimming removed 2 bases from V and 7 bases from J, with 15 bases in between. Full variable domain (rest looked up from reference TRBV18 and TRBJ2-1): NAGVMQNPRHLVRRRGQEARLRCSPMKGHSHVYWYRQLPEEGLKFMVYLQKENIIDESGMPKERFSAEFPKEGPSILRIQQVVRGDSAAYFCASSPILQGGNEQFFGPGTRLTVL.

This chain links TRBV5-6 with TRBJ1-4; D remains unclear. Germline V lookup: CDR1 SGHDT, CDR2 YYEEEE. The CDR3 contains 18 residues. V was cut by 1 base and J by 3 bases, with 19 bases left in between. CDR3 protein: CASSLRVGPLGANEKLFF. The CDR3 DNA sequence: TGTGCCAGCAGCTTGCGGGTCGGACCTTTGGGAGCTAATGAAAAACTGTTTTTT.

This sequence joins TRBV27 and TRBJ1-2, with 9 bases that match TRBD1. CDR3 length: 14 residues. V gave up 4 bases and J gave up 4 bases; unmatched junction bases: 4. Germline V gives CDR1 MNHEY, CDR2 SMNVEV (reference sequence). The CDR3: CASSSGQGPYGYTF. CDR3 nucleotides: TGTGCCAGCAGTTCGGGACAGGGTCCCTATGGCTACACCTTC.

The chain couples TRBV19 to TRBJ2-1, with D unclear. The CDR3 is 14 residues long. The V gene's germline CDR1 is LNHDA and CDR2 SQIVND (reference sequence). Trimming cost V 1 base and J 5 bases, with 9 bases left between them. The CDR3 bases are TGTGCCAGTAGTATAGGGAGTCCCGACAATGAGCAGTTCTTC. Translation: CASSIGSPDNEQFF.

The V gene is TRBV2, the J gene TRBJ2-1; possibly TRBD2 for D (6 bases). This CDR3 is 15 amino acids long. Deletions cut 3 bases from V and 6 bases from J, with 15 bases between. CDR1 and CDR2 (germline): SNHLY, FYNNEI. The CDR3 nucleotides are TGTGCCAGCAGTGATTACTATTCGCGGGGCAATGAGCAGTTCTTC. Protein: CASSDYYSRGNEQFF.

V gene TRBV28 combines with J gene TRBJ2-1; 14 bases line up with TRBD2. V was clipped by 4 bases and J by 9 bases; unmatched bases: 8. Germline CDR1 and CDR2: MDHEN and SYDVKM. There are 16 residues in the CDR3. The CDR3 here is CASSSRLAGGRAEQFF. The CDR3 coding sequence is TGTGCCAGCAGTTCCCGACTAGCGGGAGGGCGGGCTGAGCAGTTCTTC.

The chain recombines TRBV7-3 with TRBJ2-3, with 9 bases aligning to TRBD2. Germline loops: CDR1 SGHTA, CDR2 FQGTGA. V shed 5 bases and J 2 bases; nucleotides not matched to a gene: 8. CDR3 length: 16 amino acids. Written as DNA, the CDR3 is TGTGCCAGCAGCCCAAGGCTAGCGGGACTCACAGATACGCAGTATTTT. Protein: CASSPRLAGLTDTQYF.

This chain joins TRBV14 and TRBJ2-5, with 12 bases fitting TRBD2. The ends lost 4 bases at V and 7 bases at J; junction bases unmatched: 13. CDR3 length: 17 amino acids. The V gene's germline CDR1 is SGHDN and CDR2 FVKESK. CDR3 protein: CASSRSLAGGPEPTQYF. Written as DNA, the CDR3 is TGTGCCAGCAGCCGCTCCCTAGCGGGGGGGCCGGAGCCGACCCAGTACTTC. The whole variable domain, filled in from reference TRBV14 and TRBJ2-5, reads EAGVTQFPSHSVIEKGQTVTLRCDPISGHDNLYWYRRVMGKEIKFLLHFVKESKQDESGMPNNRFLAERTGGTYSTLKVQPAELEDSGVYFCASSRSLAGGPEPTQYFGPGTRLLVL.

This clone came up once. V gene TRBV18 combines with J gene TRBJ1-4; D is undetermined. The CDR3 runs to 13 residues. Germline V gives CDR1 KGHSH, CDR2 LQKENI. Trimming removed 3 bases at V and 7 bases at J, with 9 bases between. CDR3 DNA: TGTGCCAGCTCACCCAGGAGGAGTGAAAAACTGTTTTTT. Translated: CASSPRRSEKLFF.

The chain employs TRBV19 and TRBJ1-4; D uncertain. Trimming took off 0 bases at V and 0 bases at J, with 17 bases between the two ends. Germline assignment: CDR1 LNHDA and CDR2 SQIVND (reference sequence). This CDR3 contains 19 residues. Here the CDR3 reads CASSIDPEGSWTTNEKLFF. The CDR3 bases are TGTGCCAGTAGTATAGACCCAGAGGGTTCTTGGACAACTAATGAAAAACTGTTTTTT.

CDR3 DNA: TGTGCCAGCAGCCCCTTTGGGAGGGGCGGGGGGGCCGGGGAGACCCAGTACTTC. Translated: CASSPFGRGGGAGETQYF. The rearrangement joins TRBV9 to TRBJ2-5; TRBD2 aligns across 9 bases. The V segment lost 4 bases and the J segment 5 bases; nucleotides outside the gene matches: 18. There are 18 residues in the CDR3. Germline V gene sequence: CDR1 SGDLS, CDR2 YYNGEE.

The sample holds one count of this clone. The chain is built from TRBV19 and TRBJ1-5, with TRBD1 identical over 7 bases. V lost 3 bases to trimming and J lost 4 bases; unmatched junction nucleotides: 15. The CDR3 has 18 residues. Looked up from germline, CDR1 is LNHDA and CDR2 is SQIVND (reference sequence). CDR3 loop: CASSMTRGQTPANQPQHF. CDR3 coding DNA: TGTGCCAGTAGTATGACTAGGGGACAGACTCCTGCTAATCAGCCCCAGCATTTT.

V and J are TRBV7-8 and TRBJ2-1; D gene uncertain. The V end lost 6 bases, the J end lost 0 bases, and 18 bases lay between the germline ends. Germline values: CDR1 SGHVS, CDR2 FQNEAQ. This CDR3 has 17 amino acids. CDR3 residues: CASSQKSRLSSYNEQFF. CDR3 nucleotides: TGTGCCAGCAGTCAAAAGTCGCGACTTAGCTCCTACAATGAGCAGTTCTTC.

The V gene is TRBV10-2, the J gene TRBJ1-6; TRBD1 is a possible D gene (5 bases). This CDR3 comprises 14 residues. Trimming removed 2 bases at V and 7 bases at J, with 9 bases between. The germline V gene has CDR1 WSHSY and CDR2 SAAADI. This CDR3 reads CASSEAGKNSPLHF. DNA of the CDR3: TGCGCCAGCAGTGAGGCAGGGAAAAATTCACCCCTCCACTTT.

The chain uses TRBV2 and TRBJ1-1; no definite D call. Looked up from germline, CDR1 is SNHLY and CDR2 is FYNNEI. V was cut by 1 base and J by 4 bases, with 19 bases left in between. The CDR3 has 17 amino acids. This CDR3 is CASSEVVASGKGTEAFF. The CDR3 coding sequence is TGTGCCAGCAGTGAAGTCGTGGCAAGCGGGAAAGGCACTGAAGCTTTCTTT.

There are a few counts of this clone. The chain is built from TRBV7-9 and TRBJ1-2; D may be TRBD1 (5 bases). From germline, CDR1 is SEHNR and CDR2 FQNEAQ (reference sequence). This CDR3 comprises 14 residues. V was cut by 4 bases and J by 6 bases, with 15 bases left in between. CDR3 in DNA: TGTGCCAGCAGCTCCGTACAGGAGTTTAATGGCTACACCTTC. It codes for CASSSVQEFNGYTF.

CDR3: CASSQRILGVSYYEQYF. CDR3 DNA sequence: TGCGCCAGCAGCCAACGGATACTAGGAGTTAGCTACTACGAGCAGTACTTC. The V and J genes are TRBV4-3 and TRBJ2-7; maybe TRBD2 (5 bases). Germline CDR1 reads LGHNA; CDR2 reads YSLEER. Trimming took 2 bases from V and 3 from J, leaving 20 bases between them. The CDR3 spans 17 residues.

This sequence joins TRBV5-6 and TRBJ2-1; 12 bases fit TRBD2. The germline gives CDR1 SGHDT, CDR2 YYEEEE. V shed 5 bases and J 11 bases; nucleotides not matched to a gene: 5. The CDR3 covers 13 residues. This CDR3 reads CASSWTSGEQQFF. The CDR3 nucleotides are TGTGCCAGCAGTTGGACTAGCGGGGAACAGCAGTTCTTC.

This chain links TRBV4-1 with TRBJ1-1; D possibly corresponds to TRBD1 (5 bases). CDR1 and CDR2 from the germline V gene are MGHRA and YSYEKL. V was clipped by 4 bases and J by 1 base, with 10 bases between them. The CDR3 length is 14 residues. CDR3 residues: CASSLRGGNTEAFF. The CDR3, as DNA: TGCGCCAGCAGCCTCCGGGGGGGGAACACTGAAGCTTTCTTT.

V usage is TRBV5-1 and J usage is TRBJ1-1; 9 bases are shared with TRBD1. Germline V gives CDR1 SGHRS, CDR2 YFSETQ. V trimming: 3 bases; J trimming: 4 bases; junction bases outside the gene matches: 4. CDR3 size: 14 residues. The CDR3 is CASSWTGEGTEAFF. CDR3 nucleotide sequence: TGCGCCAGCAGCTGGACAGGGGAGGGCACTGAAGCTTTCTTT.

CDR3 in DNA: TGTGCCAGTAGTACCCCGGGACAGGGGCGACCTGAAGCTTTCTTT. This gives the protein CASSTPGQGRPEAFF. This chain connects TRBV19 to TRBJ1-1; 10 nucleotides match TRBD1. Trimming took 4 bases from V and 6 from J; bases not matched to a gene: 8. The CDR3 has 15 amino acids. In germline, CDR1 is LNHDA, CDR2 SQIVND (reference sequence).

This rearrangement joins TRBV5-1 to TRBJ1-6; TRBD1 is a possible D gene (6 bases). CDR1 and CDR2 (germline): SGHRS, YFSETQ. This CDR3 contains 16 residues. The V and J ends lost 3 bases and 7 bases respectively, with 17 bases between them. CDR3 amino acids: CASSWGHEGWNSPLHF. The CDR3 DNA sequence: TGCGCCAGCAGCTGGGGGCATGAGGGTTGGAATTCACCCCTCCACTTT. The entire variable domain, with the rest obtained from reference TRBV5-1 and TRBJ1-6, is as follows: KAGVTQTPRYLIKTRGQQVTLSCSPISGHRSVSWYQQTPGQGLQFLFEYFSETQRNKGNFPGRFSGRQFSNSRSEMNVSTLELGDSALYLCASSWGHEGWNSPLHFGNGTRLTVT.

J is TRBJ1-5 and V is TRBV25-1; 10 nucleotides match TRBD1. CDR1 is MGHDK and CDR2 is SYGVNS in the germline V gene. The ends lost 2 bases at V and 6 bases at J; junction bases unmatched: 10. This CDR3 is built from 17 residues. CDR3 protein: CASSEPGTGASGQPQHF. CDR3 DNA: TGTGCCAGCAGTGAACCGGGGACAGGGGCGTCGGGTCAGCCCCAGCATTTT.

Written as DNA, the CDR3 is TGTGCCAGCAGCTTAGGGCCGCTAGCGGGAGGCTCCTACAATGAGCAGTTCTTC. Translating gives CASSLGPLAGGSYNEQFF. The chain uses TRBV7-2 and TRBJ2-1, with 11 bases aligning to TRBD2. Germline loops: CDR1 SGHTA, CDR2 FQGNSA. This CDR3 is 18 amino acids long. V gave up 1 base and J gave up 0 bases; unmatched junction bases: 5. The full variable domain, its missing parts supplied by reference TRBV7-2 and TRBJ2-1, is GAGVSQSPSNKVTEKGKDVELRCDPISGHTALYWYRQSLGQGLEFLIYFQGNSAPDKSGLPSDRFSAERTGGSVSTLTIQRTQQEDSAVYLCASSLGPLAGGSYNEQFFGPGTRLTVL.

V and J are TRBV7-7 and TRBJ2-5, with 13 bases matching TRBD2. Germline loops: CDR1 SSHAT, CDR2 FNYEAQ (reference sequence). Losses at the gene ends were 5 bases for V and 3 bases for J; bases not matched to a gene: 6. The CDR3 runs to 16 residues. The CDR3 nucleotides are TGTGCCAGCAGCCCCGGACTAGCGGGAGCCGAAGAGACCCAGTACTTC. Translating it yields CASSPGLAGAEETQYF.